What follows are 20 T cell receptor beta chains derived from one specimen sequenced in a study of blood T cells in healthy people across ages. Primers used in a second PCR of roughly 6 to 11 cycles were a sample-barcoded 5' primer and a J-beta primer mix. In TCRdb, the 5' RACE reads were re-called with MiXCR into one record per CDR3 protein. This repertoire shows roughly 1.4 million distinct CDR3 sequences, around 55% found once; its top ten account for 6.5% to 8.5%. Material: blood. Receptors were obtained from a man aged 18 to 29 in good health.

This chain connects TRBV11-2 to TRBJ2-7; 8 nucleotides line up with TRBD2. There are 15 residues in the CDR3. Germline trimming cut 5 bases from V and 7 bases from J; bases unmatched to any gene: 13. Germline loops: CDR1 SGHAT, CDR2 FQNNGV. CDR3 coding DNA: TGTGCCAGCAGCCCGCGGAGCGGGAGCATGAATGAGCAGTACTTC. Translating it yields CASSPRSGSMNEQYF.

There are a few counts of this clonotype. V usage is TRBV10-3 and J usage is TRBJ1-1; D uncertain. There are 13 residues in the CDR3. Per the germline V gene, CDR1 is ENHRY and CDR2 is SYGVKD. Deletions cut 11 bases from V and 3 bases from J, with 16 bases between. CDR3 sequence: CASSPEPYTEAFF. CDR3 DNA sequence: TGTGCCTCCTCTCCAGAGCCTTACACTGAAGCTTTCTTT.

The V and J genes are TRBV7-2 and TRBJ1-1; D possibly corresponds to TRBD1 (5 bases). This CDR3 comprises 16 residues. V lost 4 bases and J lost 1, with 16 bases in between. Germline V gives CDR1 SGHTA, CDR2 FQGNSA. CDR3 in amino acids: CASSSGRQTGNTEAFF. Here the CDR3 DNA reads TGTGCCAGCAGCTCAGGGCGACAAACCGGGAACACTGAAGCTTTCTTT.

The chain recombines TRBV28 with TRBJ2-2; TRBD2 matches 7 bases. J lost 3 bases, V lost 7 bases, and 11 bases had no gene match. From germline, CDR1 is MDHEN and CDR2 SYDVKM. The CDR3 sequence is 16 residues long. The CDR3: CASILGGGIDTGELFF. CDR3 in DNA: TGTGCCAGCATCCTTGGGGGAGGGATCGACACCGGGGAGCTGTTTTTT.

V gene TRBV7-9 combines with J gene TRBJ2-7, with 8 bases matching TRBD2. Unmatched junction bases numbered 5, after V lost 5 bases and J lost 2 bases. The CDR3 covers 14 residues. Germline V gene lookup returns CDR1 SEHNR and CDR2 FQNEAQ (reference sequence). CDR3 protein: CASSVSGAPYEQYF. Written as DNA, the CDR3 is TGTGCCAGCAGCGTTAGCGGGGCTCCCTACGAGCAGTACTTC.

This clonotype appeared a single time. The chain combines TRBV20-1 with TRBJ1-1; the D gene is possibly TRBD1 (5 bases). Trimming stripped 6 bases from V and 6 bases from J, with 23 bases between. Germline V CDR1 and CDR2: DFQATT, SNEGSKA (reference sequence). This CDR3 is 15 amino acids long. This CDR3 is CSASDTRTGRSEAFF. In DNA form, the CDR3 reads TGCAGTGCATCCGATACCAGAACAGGAAGATCTGAAGCTTTCTTT.

V usage is TRBV20-1 and J usage is TRBJ2-3, with a weak D call TRBD1 (6 bases). V shed 4 bases and J shed 1 base, with 9 bases lying between them. Looked up from germline, CDR1 is DFQATT and CDR2 is SNEGSKA (reference sequence). The CDR3 has 13 amino acids. CDR3: CSAIDRRTDTQYF. The CDR3 nucleotides read TGCAGTGCTATTGACAGGCGCACAGATACGCAGTATTTT.

The chain has TRBV4-3 and TRBJ2-7; D perhaps matches TRBD2 (6 bases). The tail of the sequence fits TRBJ2-4 better, so the J call may be wrong. CDR3 length equals 16 residues. CDR1 is LGHNA and CDR2 is YSLEER in the germline V gene. The DNA of the CDR3 is TGCGCCAGCAGCGCGACCGCCGGGACTGGGAAAAACATTCAGTACTTC. It yields the protein CASSATAGTGKNIQYF.

The chain links TRBV15 to TRBJ2-2; 11 nucleotides match TRBD2. The CDR3 loop spans 16 amino acids. J was trimmed by 6 bases and V by 2 bases; bases with no gene match: 5. Germline V gene lookup returns CDR1 LNHNV and CDR2 YYDKDF (reference sequence). The DNA of the CDR3 is TGTGCCACCAGCAGACTACTAGCGGGAGCGGCCGGGGAGCTGTTTTTT. Residues: CATSRLLAGAAGELFF.

V is TRBV29-1 and J is TRBJ2-4, with a tentative D call TRBD1 (6 bases). The J call may be wrong; the DNA end is better matched by TRBJ2-7. The CDR3 sequence is 13 residues long. The germline gives CDR1 SQVTM, CDR2 ANQGSEA. The CDR3: CSVRTDRSYEQYF. The DNA of the CDR3 is TGCAGCGTGAGGACAGACCGCAGCTACGAGCAGTACTTC.

This clonotype occurred a few times. The chain recombines TRBV14 with TRBJ1-6, with D tentatively TRBD1 (6 bases). CDR3 length: 13 amino acids. In germline, CDR1 is SGHDN, CDR2 FVKESK. The germline V and J ends were trimmed by 3 bases and 7 bases, with 7 bases remaining between them. For the CDR3, the DNA is TGTGCCAGCAGCCAGGGGGCGAATTCACCCCTCCACTTT. This sequence encodes CASSQGANSPLHF.

The chain is built from TRBV29-1 and TRBJ2-7, with D maybe TRBD2 (6 bases). Trimming removed 7 bases from V and 0 bases from J, with 16 bases in between. This CDR3 comprises 14 residues. CDR1 is SQVTM and CDR2 is ANQGSEA in the germline V gene. The CDR3 region is CSARAGTSSYEQYF. CDR3 nucleotides: TGCAGCGCACGGGCCGGGACTTCCTCCTACGAGCAGTACTTC.

The V and J genes are TRBV4-3 and TRBJ2-3; D unresolved. Germline V gene sequence: CDR1 LGHNA, CDR2 YSLEER. The CDR3 length is 15 residues. Deletions cut 0 bases from V and 3 bases from J, with 10 bases between. The CDR3: CASSQDLSRTDTQYF. The CDR3 coding sequence is TGCGCCAGCAGCCAAGATCTCAGCAGAACAGATACGCAGTATTTT.

This clonotype has a handful of counts. The J gene is TRBJ2-7, the V gene TRBV29-1; weak D call: TRBD1 (5 bases). The CDR3 contains 13 residues. Trimming took off 7 bases at V and 1 base at J, with 14 bases between the two ends. Germline CDR1 is SQVTM and CDR2 is ANQGSEA. DNA for the CDR3: TGCAGCGCCGCGACAGAGCCGTCCTACGAGCAGTACTTC. It specifies CSAATEPSYEQYF.

The V gene is TRBV4-1, the J gene TRBJ1-5, with TRBD1 as a possible D gene (5 bases). Between the trimmed V and J ends, which lost 2 bases and 3 bases, there was a span of 8 bases. From germline, CDR1 is MGHRA and CDR2 YSYEKL. This CDR3 is 14 amino acids long. DNA of the CDR3: TGCGCCAGCAGCCAAACAGGTTTCAATCAGCCCCAGCATTTT. Translating it yields CASSQTGFNQPQHF.

The gene calls are TRBV20-1 and TRBJ1-6; D gene unclear. The CDR3 is 14 residues long. Germline CDR1 DFQATT, CDR2 SNEGSKA (reference sequence). V lost 5 bases and J 3 bases, leaving 11 bases between the germline ends. CDR3 nucleotides: TGCAGTGCTCCGTCGGGGTTCTATAATTCACCCCTCCACTTT. This sequence encodes CSAPSGFYNSPLHF.

This clonotype turned up a few times. J is TRBJ2-7 and V is TRBV3-1; weak D call: TRBD2 (6 bases). The J call may be in error: the DNA end matches TRBJ2-5 better. There are 16 residues in the CDR3. The germline CDR1 and CDR2 sequences are LGHDT and YNNKEL (reference sequence). Here the CDR3 DNA reads TGTGCCAGCAGCCACCACCGGGAGACTAGTAAGGAGACCCAGTACTTC. This translates into CASSHHRETSKETQYF.

This clonotype was picked up many times. V gene TRBV3-1 combines with J gene TRBJ1-2; TRBD1 matches at 7 bases. The CDR3 loop spans 13 amino acids. The germline gives CDR1 LGHDT, CDR2 YNNKEL (reference sequence). V gave up 4 bases and J gave up 2 bases; unmatched junction bases: 1. The CDR3 reads CASSPDRNYGYTF. As DNA, the CDR3 is TGTGCCAGCAGCCCGGACAGGAACTATGGCTACACCTTC.

The chain carries TRBV4-1 and TRBJ1-2; unclear D gene. CDR1 MGHRA and CDR2 YSYEKL come from the germline V gene. Trimming shortened V by 0 bases and J by 4 bases, and 12 bases separated the two germline ends. CDR3 length: 15 residues. CDR3 loop: CASSQDKAGGYGYTF. DNA for the CDR3: TGCGCCAGCAGCCAAGATAAAGCGGGAGGCTATGGCTACACCTTC.

This clonotype was counted a few times. The chain recombines TRBV12-3 or TRBV12-4 with TRBJ1-2; D remains unclear. There are 11 residues in the CDR3. V dropped 4 bases and J dropped 7 bases, with 7 bases sitting between them. This CDR3 reads CASSSDRGYTF. CDR3 DNA: TGTGCCAGCAGTTCAGACCGTGGCTACACCTTC.